The present entry profiles one T cell receptor beta chain with its context. This clonotype turned up a few times. Its antigen remains undetermined. It has no much larger one-base neighbor in the sample; base qualities were not kept. The treatment or condition label of this sample denotes: in vitro stimulation with specific CMV peptide epitopes to enrich CMV-specific T cells. The entry originates in a study of T cell repertoires in cytomegalovirus infection (dated by TCRdb to the late 2010s). Background on the whole study: The peptide stimulations were aimed at well-studied HLA-B-restricted epitopes as well as recently identified HLA-C-restricted CMV epitopes, whose presentation resists viral immunomodulation. Donor HLA type was relevant to the analysis, because carriage of CMV infection together with the matching HLA type was indicated by public TCR beta signatures.

Instrument on record: Illumina HiSeq 1500. The public sequencing data were trimmed at Q25 with fastp and processed into clonotypes with MiXCR by TCRdb, which kept only in-frame beta chains. Entries that share a CDR3 protein sequence are merged under the most common genes and DNA. Within this sample are about 24,000 distinct CDR3 sequences, with 22% of them counted one time only. 91% of the sample is in the top ten clones. Results the study describes overall, beyond this receptor: The ex vivo response was dominated by HLA-C-restricted CMV-specific TCR beta clonotypes, which also provided the single most frequent clonotype in two of eight donors. In both this cohort and an independent cohort of 350 or so donors, the cumulative frequency of public TCR beta family members distinguished carriers of CMV infection plus the relevant HLA type.

Unmatched junction bases come to 9, with V trimmed by 0 bases and J by 7 bases. The CDR3 starts with the cysteine, ends with the phenylalanine, and has 17 residues. Here the CDR3 DNA is all that survives: 51 bases in frame from base 1. The CDR1 and CDR2 encoded by the germline V gene are SGHTA and FQGNSA. The TCR was taken from a human donor in good health (CMV status not recorded). Some clones in this sample may be carry-over from other donors' samples. The rearrangement combines TRBV7-2 with TRBJ2-2, with 9 middle bases fitting TRBD2. Source: CD8+ T cells from cultured PBMCs, taken from culture after CMV antigen stimulation. Here is the DNA: TGTGCCAGCAGCTTAGCCTTACCTAGCGGGGCCGGCGGGGAGCTGTTTTTT. This sequence encodes CASSLALPSGAGGELFF.